The clone carrying this T cell receptor (beta chain) was detected a few times. No antigen is known for it. These data come from a study of cytomegalovirus exposure and HLA in healthy donors. Study-wide background: Early released data comprised about 85 million unique TCRs from HLA-typed donors.

V was pared by 4 bases and J by 10 bases, with 15 bases of the junction left unmatched. CDR3 length: 16 residues. CDR1 SGHRS and CDR2 YFSETQ come from the germline V gene. General study findings and limits: V- and J-gene trimming in TCR beta was tied to a missense DCLRE1C variant by an analysis performed later. The study flagged roughly 150 TCR beta chains as cytomegalovirus-associated. Association with HLA alleles at 0.05 false discovery rate was found for 16,951 TCR beta sequences in a later analysis.

60 Vbeta and 13 Jbeta primers were used in PCR. The data were produced by immunoSEQ multiplex PCR, yet TCRdb's version contains in-frame clones alone and is incomplete. The sample carries some 88,000 clones, roughly two thirds recorded once. This sequence originates from a woman in her 30s in good health and CMV-seronegative. The chain employs TRBV5-1 and TRBJ2-1; 9 bases fit TRBD1. The sample consisted of PBMCs. The CDR3 region is CASSVSGTGPGPEQFF. CDR3 DNA: TGCGCCAGCAGCGTGTCCGGGACAGGGCCGGGTCCCGAGCAGTTCTTC.